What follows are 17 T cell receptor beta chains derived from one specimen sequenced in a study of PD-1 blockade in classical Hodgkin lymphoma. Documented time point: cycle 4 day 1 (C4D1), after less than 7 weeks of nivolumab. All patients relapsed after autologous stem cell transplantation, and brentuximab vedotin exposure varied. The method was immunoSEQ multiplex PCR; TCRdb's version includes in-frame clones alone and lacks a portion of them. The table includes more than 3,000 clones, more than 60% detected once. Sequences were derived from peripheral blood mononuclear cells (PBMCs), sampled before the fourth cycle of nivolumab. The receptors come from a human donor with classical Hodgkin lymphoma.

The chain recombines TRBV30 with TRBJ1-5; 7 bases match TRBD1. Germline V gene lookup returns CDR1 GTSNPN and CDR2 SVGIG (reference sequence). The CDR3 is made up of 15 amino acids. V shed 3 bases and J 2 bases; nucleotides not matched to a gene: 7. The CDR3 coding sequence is TGTGCCTGGAGCCCAATGGGACAGCGCAATCAGCCCCAGCATTTT. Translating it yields CAWSPMGQRNQPQHF.

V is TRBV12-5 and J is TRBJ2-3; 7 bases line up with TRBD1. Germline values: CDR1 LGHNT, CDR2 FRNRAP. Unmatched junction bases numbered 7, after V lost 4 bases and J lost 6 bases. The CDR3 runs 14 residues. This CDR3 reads CASGYDRVSDTQYF. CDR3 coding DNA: TGTGCTAGTGGTTACGACAGGGTTTCGGATACGCAGTATTTT.

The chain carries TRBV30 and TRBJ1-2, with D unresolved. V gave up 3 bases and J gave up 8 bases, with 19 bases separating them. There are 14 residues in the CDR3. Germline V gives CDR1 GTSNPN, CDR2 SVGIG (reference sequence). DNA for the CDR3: TGTGCCTGGAGGAGTGCTCCAACCCCATGGGGCTACACCTTC. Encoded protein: CAWRSAPTPWGYTF.

The DNA for the CDR3 is TGTGCCAGCTCACCACCGAGCGGGCTCGGCGAAAAACTGTTTTTT. Translation: CASSPPSGLGEKLFF. V is TRBV18 and J is TRBJ1-4, with D hard to call. Trimming took off 0 bases at V and 8 bases at J, with 13 bases between the two ends. The CDR3 is 15 amino acids. Germline V CDR1 and CDR2: KGHSH, LQKENI.

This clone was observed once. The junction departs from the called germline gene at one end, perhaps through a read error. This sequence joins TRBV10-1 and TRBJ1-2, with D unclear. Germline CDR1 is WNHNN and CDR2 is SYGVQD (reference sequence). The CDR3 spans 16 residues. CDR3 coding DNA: TGCGCCAGCAGTCAGCGGTCAATCGCGAAAGACCTATGGCTACACTTC. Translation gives CASSQRSIAKDLWLHF.

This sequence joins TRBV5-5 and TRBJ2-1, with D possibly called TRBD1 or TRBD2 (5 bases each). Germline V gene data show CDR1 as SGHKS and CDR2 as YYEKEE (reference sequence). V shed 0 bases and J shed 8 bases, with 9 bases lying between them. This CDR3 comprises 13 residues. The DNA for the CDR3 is TGTGCCAGCAGCTTGGGGAGAGGGGATGAGCAGTTCTTC. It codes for CASSLGRGDEQFF.

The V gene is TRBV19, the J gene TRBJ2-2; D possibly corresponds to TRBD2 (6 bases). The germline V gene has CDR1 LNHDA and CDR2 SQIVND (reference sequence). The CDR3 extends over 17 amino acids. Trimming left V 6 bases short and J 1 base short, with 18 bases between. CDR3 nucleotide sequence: TGTGCCAGTAGCGGTGGGACCGGGACTTTGAACACCGGGGAGCTGTTTTTT. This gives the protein CASSGGTGTLNTGELFF.

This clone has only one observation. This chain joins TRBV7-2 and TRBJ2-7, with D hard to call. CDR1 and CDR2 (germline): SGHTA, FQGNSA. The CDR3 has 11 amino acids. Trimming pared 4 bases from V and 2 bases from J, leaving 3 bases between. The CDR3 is CASSSTYEQYF. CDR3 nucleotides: TGTGCCAGCAGCTCCACCTACGAGCAGTACTTC.

CDR3 sequence reads: CASSQGGGTAGELFF. The CDR3 nucleotides read TGTGCCAGCAGCCAAGGAGGAGGGACCGCCGGGGAGCTGTTTTTT. The rearrangement joins TRBV4-2 to TRBJ2-2; possibly TRBD2 for D (6 bases). The CDR3 sequence is 15 residues long. The ends were cut back, 1 base at V and 6 bases at J, with 12 bases in the middle. Germline V gives CDR1 LGHNA, CDR2 YNFKEQ.

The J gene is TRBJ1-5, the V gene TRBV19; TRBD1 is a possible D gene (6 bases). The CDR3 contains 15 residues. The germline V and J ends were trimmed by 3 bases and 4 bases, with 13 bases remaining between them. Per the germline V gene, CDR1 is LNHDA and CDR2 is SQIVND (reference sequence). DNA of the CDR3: TGTGCCAGTAGTATCCAGGACAGATGGAATCAGCCCCAGCATTTT. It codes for CASSIQDRWNQPQHF.

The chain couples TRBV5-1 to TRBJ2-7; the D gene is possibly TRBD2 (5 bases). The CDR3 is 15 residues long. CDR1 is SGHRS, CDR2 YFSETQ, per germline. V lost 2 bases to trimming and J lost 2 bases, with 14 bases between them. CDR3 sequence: CASSLEGIGPYEQYF. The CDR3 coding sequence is TGCGCCAGCAGCTTAGAGGGAATAGGACCCTACGAGCAGTACTTC.

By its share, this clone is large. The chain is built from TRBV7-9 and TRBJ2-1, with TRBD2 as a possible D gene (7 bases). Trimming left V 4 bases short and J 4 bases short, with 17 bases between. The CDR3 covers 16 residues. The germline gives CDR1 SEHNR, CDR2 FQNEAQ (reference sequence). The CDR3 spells CASSSWDGGQYNEQFF. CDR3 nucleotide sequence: TGTGCCAGCAGCTCTTGGGACGGGGGGCAATACAATGAGCAGTTCTTC. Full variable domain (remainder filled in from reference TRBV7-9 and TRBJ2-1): DTGVSQNPRHKITKRGQNVTFRCDPISEHNRLYWYRQTLGQGPEFLTYFQNEAQLEKSRLLSDRFSAERPKGSFSTLEIQRTEQGDSAMYLCASSSWDGGQYNEQFFGPGTRLTVL.

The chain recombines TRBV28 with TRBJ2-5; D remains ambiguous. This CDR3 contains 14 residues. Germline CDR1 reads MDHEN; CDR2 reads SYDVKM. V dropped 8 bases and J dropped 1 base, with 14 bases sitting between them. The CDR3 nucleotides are TGTGCCAGCGAACGGGTGGACGGCCAAGAGACCCAGTACTTC. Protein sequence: CASERVDGQETQYF.

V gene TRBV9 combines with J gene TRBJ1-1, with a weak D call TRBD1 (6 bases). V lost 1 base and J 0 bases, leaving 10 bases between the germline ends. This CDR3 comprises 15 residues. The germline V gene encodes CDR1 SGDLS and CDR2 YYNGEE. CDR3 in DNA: TGTGCCAGCAGCGTATCCGGGACAATGAACACTGAAGCTTTCTTT. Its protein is CASSVSGTMNTEAFF. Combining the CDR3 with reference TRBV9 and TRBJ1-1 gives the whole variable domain DSGVTQTPKHLITATGQRVTLRCSPRSGDLSVYWYQQSLDQGLQFLIQYYNGEERAKGNILERFSAQQFPDLHSELNLSSLELGDSALYFCASSVSGTMNTEAFFGQGTRLTVV.

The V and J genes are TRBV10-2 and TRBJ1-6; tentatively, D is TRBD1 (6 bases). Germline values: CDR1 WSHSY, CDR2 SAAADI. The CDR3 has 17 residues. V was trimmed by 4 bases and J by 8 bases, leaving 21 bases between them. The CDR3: CASSGPIRSGGDSPLHF. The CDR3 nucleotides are TGCGCCAGCAGTGGTCCGATCCGATCCGGGGGCGATTCACCCCTCCACTTT.

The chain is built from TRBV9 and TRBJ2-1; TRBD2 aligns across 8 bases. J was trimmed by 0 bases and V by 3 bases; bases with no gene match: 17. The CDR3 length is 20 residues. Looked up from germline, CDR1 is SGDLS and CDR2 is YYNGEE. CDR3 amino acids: CASSGASGLTLSSSYNEQFF. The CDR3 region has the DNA TGTGCCAGCAGCGGGGCTAGCGGGTTGACTTTATCAAGCTCCTACAATGAGCAGTTCTTC.

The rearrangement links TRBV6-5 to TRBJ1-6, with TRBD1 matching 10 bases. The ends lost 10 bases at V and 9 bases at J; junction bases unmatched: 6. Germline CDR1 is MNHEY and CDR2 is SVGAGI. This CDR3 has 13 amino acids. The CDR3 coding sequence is TGTGCCACCCTGGGACAGGGGAGTTCACCCCTCCACTTT. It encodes CATLGQGSSPLHF.